Sequencing of this T cell receptor beta chain was carried out in a study of vaccination and CD4 T cells after COVID-19. TCRdb reprocessed the PCR reads with MiXCR, giving one entry per CDR3 protein. The repertoire holds roughly 18,000 distinct CDR3 sequences, with 62% as singletons. V was pared by 1 base and J by 3 bases, with 6 bases between. CDR3 length: 12 residues. CDR1 SQVTM and CDR2 ANQGSEA come from the germline V gene. This rearrangement joins TRBV29-1 to TRBJ1-1, with D hard to call. Sequenced here: CD4+ T cells from blood, sampled before SARS-CoV-2 vaccination. The source of this sequence is a human donor who had recovered from COVID-19. The CDR3 loop is CSVEVEYTEAFF. CDR3 DNA: TGCAGCGTTGAAGTCGAGTACACTGAAGCTTTCTTT.